The present TCR beta chain was sequenced within a study of T cells in Graves' hyperthyroidism and ophthalmopathy. V lost 3 bases and J 2 bases, leaving 10 bases between the germline ends. Per germline, CDR1 DFQATT and CDR2 SNEGSKA (reference sequence). CDR3 length: 13 amino acids. RNA transcripts served as the template for amplifying TCR beta CDR3 regions. HTBI primers were employed in a first-round RT-PCR of the TCR CDR3. In TCRdb, the multiplex PCR reads were re-called with MiXCR into one record per CDR3 protein. The sample contains around 340,000 distinct CDR3 sequences, 16% of which appear only once. This clonotype has a count of ten or more. The antigen remains undetermined. Overall study findings and caveats: Ophthalmopathy and stable hyperthyroidism were separated by a 13 V-J model.

This clonotype originated in a man aged 25 to 40 with Graves' hyperthyroidism. The chain is built from TRBV20-1 and TRBJ2-5; the D is unclear. Material: blood. Here the CDR3 DNA reads TGCAGTGCTAGTTCCCAGCCTCAAGAGACCCAGTACTTC. This translates into CSASSQPQETQYF.